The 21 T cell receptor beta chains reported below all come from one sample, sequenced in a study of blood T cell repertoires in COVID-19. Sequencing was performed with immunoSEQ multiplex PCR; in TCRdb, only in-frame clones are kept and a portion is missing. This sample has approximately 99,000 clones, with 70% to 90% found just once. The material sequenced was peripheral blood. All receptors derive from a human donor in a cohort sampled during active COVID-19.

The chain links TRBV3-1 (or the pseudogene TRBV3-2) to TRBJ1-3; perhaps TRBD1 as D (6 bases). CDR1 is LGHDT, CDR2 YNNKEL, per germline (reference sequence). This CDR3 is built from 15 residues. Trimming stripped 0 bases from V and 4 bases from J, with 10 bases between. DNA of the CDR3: TGTGCCAGCAGCCAAGATCCCAGGGGAGGAAACACCATATATTTT. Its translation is CASSQDPRGGNTIYF.

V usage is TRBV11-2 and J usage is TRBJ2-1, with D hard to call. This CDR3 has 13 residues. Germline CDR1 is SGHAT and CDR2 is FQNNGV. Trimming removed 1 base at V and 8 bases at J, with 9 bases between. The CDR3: CASSLGYVDEQFF. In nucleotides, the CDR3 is TGTGCCAGCAGCTTAGGCTATGTGGATGAGCAGTTCTTC.

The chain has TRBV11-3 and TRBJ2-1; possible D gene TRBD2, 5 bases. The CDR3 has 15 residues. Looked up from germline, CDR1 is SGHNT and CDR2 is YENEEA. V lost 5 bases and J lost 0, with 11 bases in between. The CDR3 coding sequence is TGTGCCAGCAGCCGAACGGGATCCTCCTACAATGAGCAGTTCTTC. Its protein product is CASSRTGSSYNEQFF.

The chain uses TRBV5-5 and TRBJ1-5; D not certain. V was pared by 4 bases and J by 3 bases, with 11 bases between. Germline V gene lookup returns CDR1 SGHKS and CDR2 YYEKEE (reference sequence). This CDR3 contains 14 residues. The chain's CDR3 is CASSRLGDNQPQHF. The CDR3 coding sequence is TGTGCCAGCAGCCGCCTAGGTGACAATCAGCCCCAGCATTTT.

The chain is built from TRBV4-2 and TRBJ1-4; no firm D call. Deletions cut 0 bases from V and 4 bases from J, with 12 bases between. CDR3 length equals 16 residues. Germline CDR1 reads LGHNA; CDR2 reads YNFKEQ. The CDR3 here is CASSQEIAGRNEKLFF. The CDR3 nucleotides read TGTGCCAGCAGCCAAGAGATTGCGGGTCGTAATGAAAAACTGTTTTTT.

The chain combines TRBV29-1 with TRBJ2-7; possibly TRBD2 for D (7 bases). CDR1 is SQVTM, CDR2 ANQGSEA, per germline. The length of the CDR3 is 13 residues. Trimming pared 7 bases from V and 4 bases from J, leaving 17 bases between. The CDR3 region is CSAWGAGDYEQYF. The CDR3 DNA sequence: TGCAGCGCCTGGGGGGCGGGGGATTACGAGCAGTACTTC.

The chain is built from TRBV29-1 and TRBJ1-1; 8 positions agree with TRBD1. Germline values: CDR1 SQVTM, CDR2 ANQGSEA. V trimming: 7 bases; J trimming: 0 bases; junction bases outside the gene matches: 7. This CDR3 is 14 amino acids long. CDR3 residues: CSAGQGNMNTEAFF. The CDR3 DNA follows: TGCAGCGCCGGACAGGGTAACATGAACACTGAAGCTTTCTTT.

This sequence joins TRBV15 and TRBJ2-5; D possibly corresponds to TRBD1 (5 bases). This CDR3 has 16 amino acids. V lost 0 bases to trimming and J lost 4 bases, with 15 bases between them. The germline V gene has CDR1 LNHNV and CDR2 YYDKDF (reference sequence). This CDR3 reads CATSREAGRYGETQYF. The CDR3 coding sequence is TGTGCCACCAGCAGAGAGGCAGGGCGTTACGGAGAGACCCAGTACTTC.

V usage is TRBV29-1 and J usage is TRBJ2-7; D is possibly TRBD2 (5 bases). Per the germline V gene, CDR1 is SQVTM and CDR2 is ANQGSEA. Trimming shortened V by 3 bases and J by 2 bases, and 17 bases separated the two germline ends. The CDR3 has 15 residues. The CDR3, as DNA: TGCAGCGTTGAGGGGATTCGGGAAAACCCCTACGAGCAGTACTTC. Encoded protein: CSVEGIRENPYEQYF.

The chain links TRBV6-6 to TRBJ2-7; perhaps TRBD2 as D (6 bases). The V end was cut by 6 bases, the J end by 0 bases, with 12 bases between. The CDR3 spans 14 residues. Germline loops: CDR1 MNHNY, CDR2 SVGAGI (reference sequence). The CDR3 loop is CASRKDGSSYEQYF. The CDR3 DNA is TGTGCCAGCAGGAAGGACGGGAGCTCCTACGAGCAGTACTTC.

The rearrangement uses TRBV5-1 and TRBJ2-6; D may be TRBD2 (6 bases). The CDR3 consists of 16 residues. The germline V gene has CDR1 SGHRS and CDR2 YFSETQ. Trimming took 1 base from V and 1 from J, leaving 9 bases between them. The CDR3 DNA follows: TGCGCCAGCAGCTTGATCGCGGGGTCTGGGGCCAACGTCCTGACTTTC. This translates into CASSLIAGSGANVLTF.

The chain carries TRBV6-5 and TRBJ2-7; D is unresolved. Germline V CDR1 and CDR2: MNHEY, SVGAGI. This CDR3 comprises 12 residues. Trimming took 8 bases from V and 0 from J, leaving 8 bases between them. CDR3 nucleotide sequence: TGTGCCAGCCACCGGAGCTCCTACGAGCAGTACTTC. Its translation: CASHRSSYEQYF.

CDR3 amino acids: CASSVGTGNGYTF. The CDR3 coding sequence is TGTGCCAGCAGCGTAGGGACAGGGAATGGCTACACCTTC. The J gene is TRBJ1-2, the V gene TRBV9; TRBD1 aligns across 8 bases. Trimming cost V 0 bases and J 6 bases; bases outside gene matches: 1. This CDR3 is built from 13 residues. Germline CDR1 is SGDLS and CDR2 is YYNGEE.

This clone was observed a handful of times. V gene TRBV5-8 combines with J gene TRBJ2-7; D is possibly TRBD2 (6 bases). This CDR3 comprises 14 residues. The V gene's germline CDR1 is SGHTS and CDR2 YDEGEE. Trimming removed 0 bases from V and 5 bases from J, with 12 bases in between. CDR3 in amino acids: CASSLEGGENEQYF. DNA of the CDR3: TGTGCCAGCAGCTTGGAAGGAGGGGAAAACGAGCAGTACTTC. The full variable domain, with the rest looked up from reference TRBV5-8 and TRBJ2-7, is EAGVTQSPTHLIKTRGQQATLRCSPISGHTSVYWYQQALGLGLQFLLWYDEGEERNRGNFPPRFSGRQFPNYSSELNVNALELEDSALYLCASSLEGGENEQYFGPGTRLTVT.

CDR3 bases: TGTGCCAGCCGGAAGGACAGCTCCTACGAGCAGTACTTC. Translated, it gives CASRKDSSYEQYF. The rearrangement links TRBV2 to TRBJ2-7; TRBD1 is a possible D gene (6 bases). Germline loops: CDR1 SNHLY, CDR2 FYNNEI. V lost 8 bases to trimming and J lost 0 bases, with 11 bases between them. The CDR3 length is 13 residues.

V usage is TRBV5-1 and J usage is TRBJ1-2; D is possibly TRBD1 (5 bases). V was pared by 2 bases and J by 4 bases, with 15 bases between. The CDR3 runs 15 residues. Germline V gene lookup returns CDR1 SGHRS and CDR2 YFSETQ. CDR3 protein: CASSLTEQGVYGYTF. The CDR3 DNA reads TGCGCCAGCAGCTTAACGGAGCAGGGTGTCTATGGCTACACCTTC.

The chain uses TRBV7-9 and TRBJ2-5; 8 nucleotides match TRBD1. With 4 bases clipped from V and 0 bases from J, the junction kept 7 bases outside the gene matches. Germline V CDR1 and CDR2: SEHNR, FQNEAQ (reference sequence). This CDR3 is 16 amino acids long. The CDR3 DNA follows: TGTGCCAGCAGCTGGGCCCTACAGGGGGACCAAGAGACCCAGTACTTC. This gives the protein CASSWALQGDQETQYF.

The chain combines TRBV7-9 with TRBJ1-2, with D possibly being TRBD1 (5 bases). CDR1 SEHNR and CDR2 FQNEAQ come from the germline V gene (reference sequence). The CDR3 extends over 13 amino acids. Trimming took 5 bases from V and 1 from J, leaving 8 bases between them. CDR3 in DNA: TGTGCCAGCAGCCAAGACAGTAACTATGGCTACACCTTC. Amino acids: CASSQDSNYGYTF. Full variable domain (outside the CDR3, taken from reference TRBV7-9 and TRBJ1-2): DTGVSQNPRHKITKRGQNVTFRCDPISEHNRLYWYRQTLGQGPEFLTYFQNEAQLEKSRLLSDRFSAERPKGSFSTLEIQRTEQGDSAMYLCASSQDSNYGYTFGSGTRLTVV.

The CDR3 region has the DNA TGTGCCAGTAGGACAGACAGGGCGGCTGGCTACACCTTC. This encodes CASRTDRAAGYTF. The chain links TRBV19 to TRBJ1-2, with 7 bases lining up with TRBD1. Germline V gene sequence: CDR1 LNHDA, CDR2 SQIVND (reference sequence). The CDR3 sequence is 13 residues long. Trimming cost V 6 bases and J 7 bases; bases outside gene matches: 8.

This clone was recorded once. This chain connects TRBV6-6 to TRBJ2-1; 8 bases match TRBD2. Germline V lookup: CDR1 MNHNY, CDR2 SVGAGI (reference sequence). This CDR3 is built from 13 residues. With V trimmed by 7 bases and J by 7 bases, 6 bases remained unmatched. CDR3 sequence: CASMFAGGNEQFF. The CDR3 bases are TGTGCCAGCATGTTTGCGGGGGGTAATGAGCAGTTCTTC.

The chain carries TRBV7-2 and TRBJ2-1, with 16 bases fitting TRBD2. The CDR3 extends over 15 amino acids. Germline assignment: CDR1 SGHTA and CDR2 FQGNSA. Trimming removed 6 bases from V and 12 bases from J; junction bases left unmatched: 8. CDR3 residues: CASSLGLAGGPWQFF. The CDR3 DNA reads TGTGCCAGCAGTCTGGGACTAGCGGGAGGGCCCTGGCAGTTCTTC.